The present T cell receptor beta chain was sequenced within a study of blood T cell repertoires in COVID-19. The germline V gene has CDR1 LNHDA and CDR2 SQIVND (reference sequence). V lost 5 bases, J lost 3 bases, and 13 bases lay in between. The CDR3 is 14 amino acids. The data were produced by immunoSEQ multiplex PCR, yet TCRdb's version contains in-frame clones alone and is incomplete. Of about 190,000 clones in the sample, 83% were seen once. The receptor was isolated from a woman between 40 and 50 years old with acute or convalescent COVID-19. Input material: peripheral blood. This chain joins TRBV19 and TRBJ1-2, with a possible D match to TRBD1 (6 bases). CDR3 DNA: TGTGCCAGTAGTTCAACAGGGAAGGACTATGGCTACACCTTC. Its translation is CASSSTGKDYGYTF. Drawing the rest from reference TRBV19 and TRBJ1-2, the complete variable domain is DGGITQSPKYLFRKEGQNVTLSCEQNLNHDAMYWYRQDPGQGLRLIYYSQIVNDFQKGDIAEGYSVSREKKESFPLTVTSAQKNPTAFYLCASSSTGKDYGYTFGSGTRLTVV.